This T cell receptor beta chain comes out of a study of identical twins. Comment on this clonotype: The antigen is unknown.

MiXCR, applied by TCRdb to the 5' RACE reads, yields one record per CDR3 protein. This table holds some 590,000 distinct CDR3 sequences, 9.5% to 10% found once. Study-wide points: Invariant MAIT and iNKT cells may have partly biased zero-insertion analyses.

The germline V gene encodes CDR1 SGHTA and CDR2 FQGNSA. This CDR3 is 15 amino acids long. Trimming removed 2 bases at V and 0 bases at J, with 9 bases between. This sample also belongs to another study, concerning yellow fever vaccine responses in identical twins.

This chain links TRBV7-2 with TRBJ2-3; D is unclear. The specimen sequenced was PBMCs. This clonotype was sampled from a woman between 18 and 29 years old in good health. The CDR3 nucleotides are TGTGCCAGCAGCTTACAAGCAACTAGCACAGATACGCAGTATTTT. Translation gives CASSLQATSTDTQYF.